This T cell receptor (beta chain) was found in a study of post-analysis software for immune sequencing data. In the study overall: Patients with relapsing-remitting, secondary progressive and progressive-relapsing multiple sclerosis courses were all represented. Broader study findings: Same-batch preparations were strongly co-clustered by F measure. Multiple sclerosis patients showed significantly lower normalized Chao1 diversity than controls did. The five TRBV segments detected at higher frequency in patients than in controls included TRBV5-6, TRBV5-1 and TRBV20-1.

The library was made from cDNA and included unique molecular identifiers. TCRdb re-called the PCR reads through MiXCR, storing one row per CDR3 protein. Among about 500,000 distinct CDR3 sequences listed, 45% were seen once. This clonotype was counted a few times. Its cognate antigen is unknown. The length of the CDR3 is 13 residues. Per the germline V gene, CDR1 is SQVTM and CDR2 is ANQGSEA. The junction had 8 bases not matched to a gene; V was cut back by 6 bases and J by 4 bases. The V and J genes are TRBV29-1 and TRBJ1-2, with 7 bases that match TRBD1. The receptor's source is a girl between 10 and 17 years old with multiple sclerosis. Sample: blood. The CDR3 reads CSVGQRPSYGYTF. The CDR3 DNA sequence: TGCAGCGTGGGACAGCGCCCTAGCTATGGCTACACCTTC.